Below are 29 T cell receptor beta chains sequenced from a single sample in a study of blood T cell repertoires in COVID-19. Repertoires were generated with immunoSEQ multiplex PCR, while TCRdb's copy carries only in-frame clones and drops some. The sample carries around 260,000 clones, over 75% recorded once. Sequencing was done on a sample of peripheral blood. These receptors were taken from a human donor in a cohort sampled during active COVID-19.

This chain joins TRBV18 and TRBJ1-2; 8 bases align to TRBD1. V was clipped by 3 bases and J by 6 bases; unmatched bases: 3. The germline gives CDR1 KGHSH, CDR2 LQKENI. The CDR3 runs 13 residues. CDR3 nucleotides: TGTGCCAGCTCACCCCAGACAGGGGATGGCTACACCTTC. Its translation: CASSPQTGDGYTF. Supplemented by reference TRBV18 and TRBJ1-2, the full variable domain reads NAGVMQNPRHLVRRRGQEARLRCSPMKGHSHVYWYRQLPEEGLKFMVYLQKENIIDESGMPKERFSAEFPKEGPSILRIQQVVRGDSAAYFCASSPQTGDGYTFGSGTRLTVV.

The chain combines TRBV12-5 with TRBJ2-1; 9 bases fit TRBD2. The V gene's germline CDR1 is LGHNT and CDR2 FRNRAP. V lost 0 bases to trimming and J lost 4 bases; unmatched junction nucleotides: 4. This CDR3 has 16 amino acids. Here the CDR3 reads CASGLVLAGGYNEQFF. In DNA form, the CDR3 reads TGTGCTAGTGGTTTGGTATTGGCGGGAGGGTACAATGAGCAGTTCTTC.

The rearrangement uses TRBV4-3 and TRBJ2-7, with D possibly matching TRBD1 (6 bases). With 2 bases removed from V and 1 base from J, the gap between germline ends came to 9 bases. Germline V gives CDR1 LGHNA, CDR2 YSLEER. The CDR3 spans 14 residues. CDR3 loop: CASSQLQGSYEQYF. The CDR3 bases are TGCGCCAGCAGCCAATTACAGGGTTCCTACGAGCAGTACTTC.

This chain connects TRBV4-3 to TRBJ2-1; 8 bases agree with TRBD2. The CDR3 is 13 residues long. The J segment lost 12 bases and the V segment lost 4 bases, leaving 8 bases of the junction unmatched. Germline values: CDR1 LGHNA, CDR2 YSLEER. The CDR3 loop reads CASSLLGAGGQFF. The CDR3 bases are TGCGCCAGCAGCCTCCTGGGGGCGGGAGGGCAGTTCTTC.

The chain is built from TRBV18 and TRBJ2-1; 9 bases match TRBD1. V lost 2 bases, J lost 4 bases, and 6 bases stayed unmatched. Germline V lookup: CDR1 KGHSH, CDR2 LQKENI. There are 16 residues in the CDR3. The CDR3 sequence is CASSPGDRELYNEQFF. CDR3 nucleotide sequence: TGTGCCAGCTCACCAGGGGACAGGGAATTGTACAATGAGCAGTTCTTC.

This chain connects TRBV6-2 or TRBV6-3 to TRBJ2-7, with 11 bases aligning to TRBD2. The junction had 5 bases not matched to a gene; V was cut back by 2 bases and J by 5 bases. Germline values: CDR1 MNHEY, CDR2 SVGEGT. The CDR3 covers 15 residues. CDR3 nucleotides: TGTGCCAGCAGTTACAGACTAGCGGGAACCCACGAGCAGTACTTC. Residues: CASSYRLAGTHEQYF.

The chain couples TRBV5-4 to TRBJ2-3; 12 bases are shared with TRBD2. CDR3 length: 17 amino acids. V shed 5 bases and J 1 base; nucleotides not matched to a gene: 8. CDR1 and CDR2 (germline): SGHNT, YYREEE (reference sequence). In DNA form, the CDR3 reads TGTGCCAGCAGGGGTCTAGCGGGAGGGGGAGGCACAGATACGCAGTATTTT. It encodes CASRGLAGGGGTDTQYF.

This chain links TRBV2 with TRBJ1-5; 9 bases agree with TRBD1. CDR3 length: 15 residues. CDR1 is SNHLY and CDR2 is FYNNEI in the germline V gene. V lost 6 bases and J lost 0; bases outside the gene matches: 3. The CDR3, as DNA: TGTGCCAGCAGCGGGACAGGGCATAGCAATCAGCCCCAGCATTTT. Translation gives CASSGTGHSNQPQHF.

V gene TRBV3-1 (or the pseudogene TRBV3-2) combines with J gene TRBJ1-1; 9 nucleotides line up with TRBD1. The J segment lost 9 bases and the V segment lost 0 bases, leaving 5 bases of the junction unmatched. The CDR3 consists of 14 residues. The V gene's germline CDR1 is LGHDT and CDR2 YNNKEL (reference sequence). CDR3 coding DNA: TGTGCCAGCAGCCAAGATAGCAACAGGGGGCAAGCTTTCTTT. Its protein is CASSQDSNRGQAFF.

CDR3 sequence reads: CASSYSDRGSYEQYF. The CDR3 coding sequence is TGTGCCAGCAGTTACTCCGACAGGGGATCCTACGAGCAGTACTTC. The chain couples TRBV6-5 to TRBJ2-7; 8 nucleotides agree with TRBD1. The CDR3 is 15 residues long. CDR1 is MNHEY, CDR2 SVGAGI, per germline. V dropped 0 bases and J dropped 1; count of bases not matched to a gene: 2.

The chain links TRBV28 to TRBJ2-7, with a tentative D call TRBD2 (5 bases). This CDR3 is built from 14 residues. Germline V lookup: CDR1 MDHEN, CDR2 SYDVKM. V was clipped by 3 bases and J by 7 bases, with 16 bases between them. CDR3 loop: CASSFPSPSGEQYF. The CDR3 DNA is TGTGCCAGCAGTTTCCCCAGTCCCTCGGGGGAGCAGTACTTC.

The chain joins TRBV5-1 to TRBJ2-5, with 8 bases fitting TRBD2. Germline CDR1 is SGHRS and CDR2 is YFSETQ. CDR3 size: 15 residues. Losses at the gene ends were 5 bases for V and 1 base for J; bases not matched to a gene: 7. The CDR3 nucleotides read TGCGCCAGCAGACCGAGCGGGGGCCTCCAAGAGACCCAGTACTTC. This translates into CASRPSGGLQETQYF.

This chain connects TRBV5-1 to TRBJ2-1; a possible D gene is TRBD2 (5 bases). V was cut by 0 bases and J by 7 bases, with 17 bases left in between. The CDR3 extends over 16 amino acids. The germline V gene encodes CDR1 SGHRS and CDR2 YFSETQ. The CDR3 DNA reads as TGCGCCAGCAGCTTGGGACTGGCTAGCTTCGAGAATGAGCAGTTCTTC. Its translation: CASSLGLASFENEQFF.

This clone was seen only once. CDR3 nucleotide sequence: TGCAGTGCAGGAGCTCGCGCTGGCTACACCTTC. Translated, it gives CSAGARAGYTF. This chain uses TRBV20-1 with TRBJ1-2; no reliable D call. CDR1 and CDR2 from the germline V gene are DFQATT and SNEGSKA (reference sequence). The germline V and J ends were trimmed by 6 bases and 7 bases, with 12 bases remaining between them. The CDR3 consists of 11 residues.

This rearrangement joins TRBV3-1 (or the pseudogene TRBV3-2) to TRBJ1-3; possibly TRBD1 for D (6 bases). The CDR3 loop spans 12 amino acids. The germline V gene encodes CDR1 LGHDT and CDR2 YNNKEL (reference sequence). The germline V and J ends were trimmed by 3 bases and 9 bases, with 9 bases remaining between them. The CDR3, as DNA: TGTGCCAGCAGCCACACGACAGGCACCATATATTTT. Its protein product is CASSHTTGTIYF.

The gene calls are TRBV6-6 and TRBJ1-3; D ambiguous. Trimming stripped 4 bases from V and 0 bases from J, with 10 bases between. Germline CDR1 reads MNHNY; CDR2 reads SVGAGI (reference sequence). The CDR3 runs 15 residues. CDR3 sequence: CASSSPTISGNTIYF. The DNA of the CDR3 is TGTGCCAGCAGTTCCCCCACAATCTCTGGAAACACCATATATTTT.

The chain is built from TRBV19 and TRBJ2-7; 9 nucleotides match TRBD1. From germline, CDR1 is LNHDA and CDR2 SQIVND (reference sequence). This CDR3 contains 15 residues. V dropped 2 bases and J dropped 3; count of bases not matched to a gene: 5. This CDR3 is CASSISGQGLYEQYF. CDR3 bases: TGTGCCAGTAGTATATCGGGACAGGGTCTCTACGAGCAGTACTTC.

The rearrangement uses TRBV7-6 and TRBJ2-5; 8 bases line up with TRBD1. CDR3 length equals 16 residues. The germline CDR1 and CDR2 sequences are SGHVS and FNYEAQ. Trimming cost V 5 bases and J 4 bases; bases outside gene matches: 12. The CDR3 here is CASSNHQGAMGETQYF. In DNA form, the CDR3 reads TGTGCCAGCAGCAATCACCAGGGGGCTATGGGAGAGACCCAGTACTTC.

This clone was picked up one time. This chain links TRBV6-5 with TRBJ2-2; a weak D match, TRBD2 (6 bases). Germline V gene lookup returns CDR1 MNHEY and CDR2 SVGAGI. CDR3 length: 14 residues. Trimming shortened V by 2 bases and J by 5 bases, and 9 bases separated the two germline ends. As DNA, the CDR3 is TGTGCCAGCAGTTACAGGAGGGTGACCGGGGAGCTGTTTTTT. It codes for CASSYRRVTGELFF.

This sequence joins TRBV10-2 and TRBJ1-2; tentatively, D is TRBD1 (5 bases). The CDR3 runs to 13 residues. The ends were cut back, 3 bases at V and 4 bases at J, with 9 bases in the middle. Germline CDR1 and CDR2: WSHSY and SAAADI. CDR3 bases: TGCGCCAGCAGTGAACAGGCGTTCTATGGCTACACCTTC. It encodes CASSEQAFYGYTF.

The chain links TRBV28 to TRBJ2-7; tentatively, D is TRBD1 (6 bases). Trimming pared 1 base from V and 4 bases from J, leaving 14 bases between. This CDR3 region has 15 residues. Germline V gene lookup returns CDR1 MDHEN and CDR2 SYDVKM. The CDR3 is CASSLFETGSYEQYF. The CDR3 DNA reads TGTGCCAGCAGTTTATTCGAGACAGGATCATACGAGCAGTACTTC.

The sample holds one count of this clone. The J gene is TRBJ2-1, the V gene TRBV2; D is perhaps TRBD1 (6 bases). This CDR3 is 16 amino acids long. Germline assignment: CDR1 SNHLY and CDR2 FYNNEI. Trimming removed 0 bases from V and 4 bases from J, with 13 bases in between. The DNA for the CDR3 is TGTGCCAGCAGTGAAGCGCTCATGGGGGCTTACAATGAGCAGTTCTTC. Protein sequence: CASSEALMGAYNEQFF.

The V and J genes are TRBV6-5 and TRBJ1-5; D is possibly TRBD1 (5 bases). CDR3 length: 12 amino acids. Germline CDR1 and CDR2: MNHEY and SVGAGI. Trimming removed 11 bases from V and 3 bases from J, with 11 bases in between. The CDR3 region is CAGGLTNQPQHF. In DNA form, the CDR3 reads TGTGCCGGGGGGTTGACCAATCAGCCCCAGCATTTT.

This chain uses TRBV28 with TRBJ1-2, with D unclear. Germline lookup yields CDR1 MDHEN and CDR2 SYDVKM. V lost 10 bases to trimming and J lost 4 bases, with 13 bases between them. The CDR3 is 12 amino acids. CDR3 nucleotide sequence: TGTGCCACCAACTCGAGGGTCTATGGCTACACCTTC. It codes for CATNSRVYGYTF.

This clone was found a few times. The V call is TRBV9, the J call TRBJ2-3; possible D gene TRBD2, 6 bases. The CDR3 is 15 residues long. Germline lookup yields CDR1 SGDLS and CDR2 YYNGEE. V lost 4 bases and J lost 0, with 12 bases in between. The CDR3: CASSLSSGSTDTQYF. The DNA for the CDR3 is TGTGCCAGCAGCTTATCCAGCGGGAGCACAGATACGCAGTATTTT.

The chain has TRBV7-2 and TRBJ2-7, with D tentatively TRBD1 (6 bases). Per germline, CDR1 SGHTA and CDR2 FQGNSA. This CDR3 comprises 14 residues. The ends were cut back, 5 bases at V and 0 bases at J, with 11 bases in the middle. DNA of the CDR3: TGTGCCAGCAGCACCCAGACAGGCTCCTACGAGCAGTACTTC. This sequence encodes CASSTQTGSYEQYF.

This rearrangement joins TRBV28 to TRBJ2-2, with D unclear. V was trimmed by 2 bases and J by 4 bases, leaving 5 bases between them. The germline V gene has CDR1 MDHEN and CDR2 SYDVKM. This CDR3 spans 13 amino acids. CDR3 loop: CASSLVGTGELFF. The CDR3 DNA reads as TGTGCCAGCAGTTTAGTCGGCACCGGGGAGCTGTTTTTT.

The CDR3 loop reads CASSFGPNEKLFF. DNA for the CDR3: TGTGCCAGCAGCTTTGGCCCTAATGAAAAACTGTTTTTT. J is TRBJ1-4 and V is TRBV7-2; no clear D gene. Germline CDR1 is SGHTA and CDR2 is FQGNSA. Trimming removed 3 bases from V and 3 bases from J, with 5 bases in between. The CDR3 runs to 13 residues.

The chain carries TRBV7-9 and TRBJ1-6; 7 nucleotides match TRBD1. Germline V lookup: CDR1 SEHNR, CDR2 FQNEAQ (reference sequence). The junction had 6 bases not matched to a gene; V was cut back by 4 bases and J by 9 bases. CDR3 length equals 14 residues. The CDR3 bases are TGTGCCAGCAGCTCTGACAGGGTCAGTTCACCCCTCCACTTT. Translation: CASSSDRVSSPLHF.